The 22 T cell receptor beta chains reported below all come from one sample, sequenced in a study of naive and memory T cell subsets. Both TRBC1 and TRBC2 were covered by a beta constant-region primer of two equimolar oligonucleotides. TCRdb called the UMI-ligation and nested PCR reads again in MiXCR, with one record for every CDR3 protein. The sample shows approximately 27,000 distinct CDR3 sequences, about 11% of them seen only once. The source material was effector memory CD4+ T cells from blood. Subset in this sample: effector memory, CD45RA- CD27-. These receptors were collected from a human donor in good health.

The genes are TRBV12-5 and TRBJ2-1; 7 bases are shared with TRBD2. CDR3 size: 12 residues. V was clipped by 3 bases and J by 12 bases; unmatched bases: 5. Germline CDR1 LGHNT, CDR2 FRNRAP. The CDR3 DNA is TGTGCTAGTGGTTTAGAGGGAGGGCCGCAGTTCTTC. Its translation is CASGLEGGPQFF.

This clonotype was seen repeatedly, ten times or more. The V gene is TRBV29-1, the J gene TRBJ2-1; the match to TRBD2 covers 7 bases. Germline V lookup: CDR1 SQVTM, CDR2 ANQGSEA. Unmatched junction bases numbered 6, after V lost 7 bases and J lost 0 bases. This CDR3 has 14 residues. For the CDR3, the DNA is TGCAGCGCCCTGCGGGGGAGCTCCTACAATGAGCAGTTCTTC. Its protein product is CSALRGSSYNEQFF.

This clonotype is medium-sized by share. The V gene is TRBV3-1, the J gene TRBJ2-1, with D maybe TRBD2 (5 bases). Germline V lookup: CDR1 LGHDT, CDR2 YNNKEL (reference sequence). This CDR3 region has 15 residues. V lost 3 bases and J lost 3, with 12 bases in between. CDR3 protein: CASSQSGEIYNEQFF. The DNA for the CDR3 is TGTGCCAGCAGCCAGAGTGGGGAGATCTACAATGAGCAGTTCTTC.

In its sample, this clonotype is medium-sized. This chain joins TRBV29-1 and TRBJ1-4; no definite D call. This CDR3 has 12 residues. Germline-derived CDR1 and CDR2 are SQVTM and ANQGSEA. The ends were cut back, 7 bases at V and 3 bases at J, with 9 bases in the middle. This CDR3 is CSAGWANEKLFF. In DNA form, the CDR3 reads TGCAGCGCCGGGTGGGCTAATGAAAAACTGTTTTTT.

This sequence joins TRBV25-1 and TRBJ1-2; D is ambiguous. The CDR3 is 15 residues long. V was shortened by 5 bases and J by 5 bases, with 18 bases between the two germline ends. Germline V gene lookup returns CDR1 MGHDK and CDR2 SYGVNS. The DNA for the CDR3 is TGTGCCAGCAGTCCACCAAGAGGGAGTACTTATGGCTACACCTTC. It encodes CASSPPRGSTYGYTF.

This clonotype occurred a few times. The V gene is TRBV7-9, the J gene TRBJ2-3; TRBD1 matches at 7 bases. There are 15 residues in the CDR3. CDR1 and CDR2 from the germline V gene are SEHNR and FQNEAQ (reference sequence). Germline trimming cut 5 bases from V and 1 base from J; bases unmatched to any gene: 6. CDR3 sequence (DNA): TGTGCCAGCAGCCCTCAGGGGGTAGGCACAGATACGCAGTATTTT. It is translated as CASSPQGVGTDTQYF.

In its sample, this clonotype was seen many times. The V gene is TRBV3-1, the J gene TRBJ2-1; a possible D gene is TRBD2 (6 bases). Trimming pared 1 base from V and 6 bases from J, leaving 13 bases between. The CDR3 totals 15 residues. Germline V gives CDR1 LGHDT, CDR2 YNNKEL (reference sequence). CDR3 sequence (DNA): TGTGCCAGCAGCCAAGGGAGGGCCCAGGGCAATGAGCAGTTCTTC. Protein sequence: CASSQGRAQGNEQFF.

By its share, this clonotype is medium-sized. The V and J genes are TRBV27 and TRBJ2-7; D remains unclear. Germline assignment: CDR1 MNHEY and CDR2 SMNVEV (reference sequence). The CDR3 is made up of 15 amino acids. The V and J ends lost 2 bases and 0 bases respectively, with 11 bases between them. Here the CDR3 DNA reads TGTGCCAGCAGTTTAAAAGGATTAGGCTCCTACGAGCAGTACTTC. It yields the protein CASSLKGLGSYEQYF.

At least ten counts were recorded for this clonotype. The junction departs from the called germline gene at one end, perhaps through a read error. J is TRBJ2-3 and V is TRBV12-3 or TRBV12-4; 10 bases map to TRBD2. The length of the CDR3 is 14 residues. The CDR3 DNA sequence: TGTGCCAGCAGCCATAGCGGGGGGAGTGATAAGCAGTATTTT. Its translation is CASSHSGGSDKQYF.

To note about this clonotype: A much larger clone lies one base from this, so it may be a read error. V gene TRBV27 combines with J gene TRBJ2-1; TRBD2 matches 15 bases. The germline V gene encodes CDR1 MNHEY and CDR2 SMNVEV (reference sequence). CDR3 length: 16 amino acids. The CDR3 DNA reads TGTGACAGCAGTCGGACTAGCGGGAGGGCCTACAATGAGCAGTTCTTC. It yields the protein CDSSRTSGRAYNEQFF.

This clonotype came up a few times. The chain's CDR3 is CASSFNRKGYGYTF. The CDR3 DNA follows: TGTGCCAGCAGTTTCAACAGGAAAGGCTATGGCTACACCTTC. The J gene is TRBJ1-2, the V gene TRBV12-3 or TRBV12-4, with D perhaps matching TRBD1 (5 bases). Deletions cut 3 bases from V and 4 bases from J, with 12 bases between. This CDR3 is built from 14 residues.

There are many counts of this clonotype. The chain carries TRBV7-2 and TRBJ2-1, with 9 bases aligning to TRBD2. In germline, CDR1 is SGHTA, CDR2 FQGNSA. J gave up 10 bases and V 5 bases, and 15 bases lay outside the gene matches. The CDR3 contains 16 residues. The CDR3 nucleotides are TGTGCCAGCAGCATATCAGTGGGGGCTAGCGGGGACGAGCAGTTCTTC. This sequence encodes CASSISVGASGDEQFF.

This chain links TRBV27 with TRBJ1-5, with TRBD1 identical over 7 bases. The CDR3 is 13 amino acids. V lost 6 bases and J lost 6; bases outside the gene matches: 5. The germline V gene encodes CDR1 MNHEY and CDR2 SMNVEV (reference sequence). The CDR3 DNA reads TGTGCCAGCAGAACCGGGACAGCTCAGCCCCAGCATTTT. Translation: CASRTGTAQPQHF.

The rearrangement uses TRBV28 and TRBJ1-3; a possible D gene is TRBD1 (6 bases). Looked up from germline, CDR1 is MDHEN and CDR2 is SYDVKM. CDR3 length: 15 amino acids. The V and J ends lost 1 base and 4 bases respectively, with 11 bases between them. CDR3 DNA: TGTGCCAGCAGTTTATTGGGGGCGCGGGGAAACACCATATATTTT. Its translation: CASSLLGARGNTIYF.

This clonotype was counted at least ten times. The chain combines TRBV7-7 with TRBJ2-1; D might be TRBD1 (6 bases). The CDR3 has 15 residues. V was trimmed by 0 bases and J by 9 bases, leaving 15 bases between them. The germline V gene has CDR1 SSHAT and CDR2 FNYEAQ (reference sequence). This CDR3 reads CASSLAPTGNGEQFF. The DNA of the CDR3 is TGTGCCAGCAGCTTAGCCCCCACAGGGAATGGTGAGCAGTTCTTC.

This clonotype was detected only a few times. V usage is TRBV12-3 or TRBV12-4 and J usage is TRBJ2-5; 10 nucleotides match TRBD2. This CDR3 region has 15 residues. Losses at the gene ends were 7 bases for V and 5 bases for J; bases not matched to a gene: 10. The CDR3 here is CASKTGTSVLETQYF. Written as DNA, the CDR3 is TGTGCCAGCAAGACCGGGACTAGCGTTTTGGAGACCCAGTACTTC.

This clonotype came up many times. The chain recombines TRBV4-1 with TRBJ2-2; D is uncertain. The CDR3 length is 14 residues. Germline loops: CDR1 MGHRA, CDR2 YSYEKL. Trimming cost V 4 bases and J 6 bases, with 12 bases left between them. Here the CDR3 DNA reads TGCGCCAGCAGCCGACTGATAGGGCCCGGGGAGCTGTTTTTT. Its translation: CASSRLIGPGELFF.

This chain joins TRBV20-1 and TRBJ1-5, with a weak D call TRBD1 (5 bases). Germline V lookup: CDR1 DFQATT, CDR2 SNEGSKA (reference sequence). CDR3 size: 14 residues. The germline V and J ends were trimmed by 5 bases and 5 bases, with 16 bases remaining between them. In nucleotides, the CDR3 is TGCAGTGCTGTCCCCAGGGTACCCTATCAGCCCCAGCATTTT. It yields the protein CSAVPRVPYQPQHF.

This clonotype has a count of ten or more. This chain links TRBV12-3 or TRBV12-4 with TRBJ2-7; D gene ambiguous. The germline V and J ends were trimmed by 4 bases and 4 bases, with 11 bases remaining between them. This CDR3 contains 13 residues. The CDR3 DNA is TGTGCCAGCAGTTGGGCCGATAGGTACGAGCAGTACTTC. Residues: CASSWADRYEQYF.

The chain recombines TRBV27 with TRBJ1-5, with D possibly being TRBD1 (6 bases). Germline V lookup: CDR1 MNHEY, CDR2 SMNVEV (reference sequence). The CDR3 runs to 13 residues. V lost 4 bases, J lost 2 bases, and 6 bases lay in between. The CDR3: CASSYRGNQPQHF. The CDR3 DNA is TGTGCCAGCAGTTACAGGGGCAATCAGCCCCAGCATTTT.

The V and J genes are TRBV5-5 and TRBJ2-1; D is unclear. CDR1 SGHKS and CDR2 YYEKEE come from the germline V gene (reference sequence). The ends were cut back, 7 bases at V and 4 bases at J, with 18 bases in the middle. The length of the CDR3 is 15 residues. The chain's CDR3 is CASEMGLSGYNEQFF. CDR3 in DNA: TGTGCCAGCGAGATGGGTTTATCGGGTTACAATGAGCAGTTCTTC. Complete variable domain (other parts from reference TRBV5-5 and TRBJ2-1): DAGVTQSPTHLIKTRGQQVTLRCSPISGHKSVSWYQQVLGQGPQFIFQYYEKEERGRGNFPDRFSARQFPNYSSELNVNALLLGDSALYLCASEMGLSGYNEQFFGPGTRLTVL.

V is TRBV18 and J is TRBJ1-5, with D uncertain. Germline values: CDR1 KGHSH, CDR2 LQKENI. The CDR3 spans 18 residues. V was shortened by 0 bases and J by 4 bases, with 19 bases between the two germline ends. The chain's CDR3 is CASSPPVSPGSTNQPQHF. CDR3 DNA sequence: TGTGCCAGCTCACCACCGGTTAGTCCGGGGAGCACAAATCAGCCCCAGCATTTT.